Each of the 14 T cell receptor beta chains below was sequenced from the same sample in a study of graft-versus-host responses after intestinal transplantation. Investigators treated the graft tissue so that it released intraepithelial and lamina propria lymphocytes. This table comes from immunoSEQ multiplex PCR, and its TCRdb copy is limited to in-frame clones, with some not included. The top ten clones hold 7% to 9% of a sample with some 14,000 clones, around 67% of them seen once. Source: ileum tissue, taken 674 days after intestinal transplantation. The receptors derive from a human patient who received an intestinal transplant, so some T cells may come from the graft donor.

The chain combines TRBV6-6 with TRBJ1-1, with 7 bases lining up with TRBD1. The trim removed 10 bases at V and 6 bases at J, leaving 14 bases unmatched. The CDR3 runs 14 residues. Germline V gene sequence: CDR1 MNHNY, CDR2 SVGAGI (reference sequence). The CDR3 region has the DNA TGTGCCACCGAACTACAGGGGCGAGAAGCTGAAGCTTTCTTT. Residues: CATELQGREAEAFF.

The chain has TRBV10-1 and TRBJ1-5; D possibly corresponds to TRBD1 (5 bases). CDR1 WNHNN and CDR2 SYGVQD come from the germline V gene (reference sequence). The CDR3 totals 13 residues. The V and J ends lost 6 bases and 6 bases respectively, with 12 bases between them. The CDR3 loop reads CASRGGKRQPQHF. The CDR3 DNA reads as TGCGCCAGCAGGGGGGGGAAACGTCAGCCCCAGCATTTT.

This chain links TRBV5-1 with TRBJ2-7; 8 bases are shared with TRBD2. The CDR3 length is 15 residues. Germline assignment: CDR1 SGHRS and CDR2 YFSETQ. Unmatched junction bases numbered 9, after V lost 4 bases and J lost 3 bases. The CDR3: CASSTQRGWVYEQYF. The CDR3 DNA sequence: TGCGCCAGCAGCACGCAGCGGGGGTGGGTCTACGAGCAGTACTTC.

This chain's CDR3 is CASAVYRGGLDTQYF. The CDR3 DNA is TGTGCCAGCGCGGTCTACCGGGGGGGCCTTGATACGCAGTATTTT. The chain joins TRBV2 to TRBJ2-3, with 8 nucleotides matching TRBD2. Trimming cost V 8 bases and J 6 bases; bases outside gene matches: 13. The germline gives CDR1 SNHLY, CDR2 FYNNEI. CDR3 size: 15 residues.

The V call is TRBV18, the J call TRBJ1-2; 8 bases line up with TRBD1. Looked up from germline, CDR1 is KGHSH and CDR2 is LQKENI. V dropped 2 bases and J dropped 5; count of bases not matched to a gene: 4. This CDR3 has 14 amino acids. In DNA, the CDR3 is TGTGCCAGCTCACCAAGGACAGGGCCATATGGCTACACCTTC. This encodes CASSPRTGPYGYTF.

V gene TRBV5-1 combines with J gene TRBJ1-2; no definite D call. This CDR3 is built from 13 residues. CDR1 is SGHRS and CDR2 is YFSETQ in the germline V gene. V was cut by 0 bases and J by 6 bases, with 9 bases left in between. CDR3 bases: TGCGCCAGCAGCTTGGCCAGCGAAGATGGCTACACCTTC. Its translation: CASSLASEDGYTF.

This sequence joins TRBV4-2 and TRBJ2-7; TRBD2 aligns across 13 bases. The length of the CDR3 is 18 residues. Looked up from germline, CDR1 is LGHNA and CDR2 is YNFKEQ. V gave up 0 bases and J gave up 2 bases; unmatched junction bases: 7. The CDR3: CASSQDWRLAGGAYEQYF. The CDR3, as DNA: TGTGCCAGCAGCCAAGATTGGCGACTAGCGGGGGGTGCCTACGAGCAGTACTTC.

This clone was picked up one time. The V and J genes are TRBV6-1 and TRBJ1-4; D might be TRBD1 (5 bases). Germline V gene sequence: CDR1 MNHNS, CDR2 SASEGT. The V gene lost 3 bases and the J gene lost 7 bases, with 6 bases spanning the gap. This CDR3 is built from 12 residues. CDR3 residues: CASSDRVEKLFF. The CDR3 coding sequence is TGTGCCAGCAGTGACAGGGTTGAAAAACTGTTTTTT.

V is TRBV4-1 and J is TRBJ1-6; D is perhaps TRBD1 (5 bases). CDR3 length: 14 residues. V shed 2 bases and J shed 10 bases, with 12 bases lying between them. The germline gives CDR1 MGHRA, CDR2 YSYEKL. CDR3 region: CASSQSRVRSPLHF. The DNA for the CDR3 is TGCGCCAGCAGCCAATCCAGGGTACGATCACCCCTCCACTTT.

V and J are TRBV5-1 and TRBJ1-1; 8 nucleotides agree with TRBD1. This CDR3 comprises 15 residues. Per the germline V gene, CDR1 is SGHRS and CDR2 is YFSETQ. V lost 1 base, J lost 3 bases, and 5 bases stayed unmatched. The CDR3 loop reads CASSLPGGRDTEAFF. CDR3 nucleotide sequence: TGCGCCAGCAGCTTGCCAGGGGGCAGGGACACTGAAGCTTTCTTT.

The chain employs TRBV4-3 and TRBJ1-4, with D perhaps matching TRBD1 (5 bases). From germline, CDR1 is LGHNA and CDR2 YSLEER. The germline V and J ends were trimmed by 8 bases and 4 bases, with 14 bases remaining between them. The CDR3 runs 14 residues. The CDR3 coding sequence is TGCGCCAGCGGCTCACAGGTCCGTAATGAAAAACTGTTTTTT. This gives the protein CASGSQVRNEKLFF.

CDR3 amino acids: CASRLWAHTGELFF. DNA for the CDR3: TGTGCCAGCAGGCTTTGGGCCCACACCGGGGAGCTGTTTTTT. The chain has TRBV2 and TRBJ2-2; no clear D. Deletions cut 6 bases from V and 3 bases from J, with 11 bases between. Germline assignment: CDR1 SNHLY and CDR2 FYNNEI. This CDR3 contains 14 residues.

V gene TRBV9 combines with J gene TRBJ1-2; TRBD1 aligns across 9 bases. Per the germline V gene, CDR1 is SGDLS and CDR2 is YYNGEE. CDR3 length equals 14 residues. With V trimmed by 4 bases and J by 1 base, 2 bases remained unmatched. The CDR3: CASSPGQGNYGYTF. DNA for the CDR3: TGTGCCAGCAGCCCGGGACAGGGTAACTATGGCTACACCTTC.

The chain recombines TRBV6-5 with TRBJ2-5; 9 bases are a match to TRBD1. The CDR3 is made up of 15 amino acids. Germline CDR1 is MNHEY and CDR2 is SVGAGI. With 0 bases clipped from V and 4 bases from J, the junction kept 3 bases outside the gene matches. The CDR3, as DNA: TGTGCCAGCAGTTACTCTACAGGGGGCGCAGAGACCCAGTACTTC. Protein sequence: CASSYSTGGAETQYF.